This T cell receptor (beta chain) derives from a study of blood T cell repertoires in COVID-19. About the research overall: COVID-19 samples from acute and convalescent phases originated in the United States, Italy and Spain. PBMCs, B-cell-depleted T cells, or T cells were the source of the cDNA or gDNA that made up the material.

Trimming removed 0 bases from V and 12 bases from J, with 12 bases in between. The CDR3 length is 13 residues. The germline CDR1 and CDR2 sequences are LGHNA and YNFKEQ. Original analysis: How many nucleated cells were present was estimated from reference gene primer amplification. The table came from immunoSEQ multiplex PCR; TCRdb's copy has only in-frame clones and leaves some out. The V and J calls and clone size come from that table; D and trimming were worked out from the DNA. Of 95,000 to 150,000 clones in the sample, about 88% were seen once. Source material: peripheral blood. The chain recombines TRBV4-2 with TRBJ2-1, with D possibly being TRBD2 (6 bases). This TCR was sampled from a woman of 80 years or more with acute or convalescent COVID-19. CDR3 bases: TGTGCCAGCAGCCAAGACGGGAGCGCAGGGCAGTTCTTC. This sequence encodes CASSQDGSAGQFF.